Below, 2 T cell receptor beta chains from the same sample are listed, as sequenced in a study of OX40 agonist ivuxolimab in advanced cancers. Profiled with immunoSEQ multiplex PCR; TCRdb holds only in-frame clones, not every one. The top ten hold 67% of the sample, which has approximately 15,000 clones, roughly 87% seen once. Sequenced here: CD4+ or CD8+ T cells sorted from blood, sampled in a trial of the OX40 agonist ivuxolimab. Receptors originate from an adult with an advanced solid tumor such as melanoma, head and neck, liver or kidney cancer.

The rearrangement uses TRBV6-1 and TRBJ2-7; TRBD1 aligns across 7 bases. Trimming took 8 bases from V and 3 from J; bases not matched to a gene: 4. The CDR3 contains 12 residues. Germline V gene lookup returns CDR1 MNHNS and CDR2 SASEGT. CDR3 amino acids: CASSYRGYEQYF. The CDR3 nucleotides are TGTGCCAGCTCTTACAGGGGCTACGAGCAGTACTTC.

Only a few counts were recorded for this clone. The V gene is TRBV14, the J gene TRBJ2-5; D may match TRBD1 or TRBD2 (6 bases each). The germline gives CDR1 SGHDN, CDR2 FVKESK. Deletions cut 1 base from V and 4 bases from J, with 10 bases between. This CDR3 is 14 amino acids long. The CDR3 bases are TGTGCCAGCAGCCAAGCACAGGGAGGAGAGACCCAGTACTTC. Encoded protein: CASSQAQGGETQYF.